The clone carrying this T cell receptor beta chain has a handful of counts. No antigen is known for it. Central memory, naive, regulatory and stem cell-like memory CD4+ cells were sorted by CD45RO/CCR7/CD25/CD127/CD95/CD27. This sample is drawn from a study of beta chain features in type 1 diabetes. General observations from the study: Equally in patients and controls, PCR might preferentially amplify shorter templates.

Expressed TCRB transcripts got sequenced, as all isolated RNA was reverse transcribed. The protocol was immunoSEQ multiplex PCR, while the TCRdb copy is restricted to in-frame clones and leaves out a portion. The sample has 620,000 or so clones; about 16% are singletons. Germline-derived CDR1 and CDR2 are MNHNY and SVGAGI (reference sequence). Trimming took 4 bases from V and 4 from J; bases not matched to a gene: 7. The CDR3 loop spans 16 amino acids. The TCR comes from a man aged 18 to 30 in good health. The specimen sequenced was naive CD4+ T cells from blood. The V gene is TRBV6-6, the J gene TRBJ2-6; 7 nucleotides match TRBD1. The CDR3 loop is CASSSTGVSGANVLTF. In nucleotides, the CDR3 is TGTGCCAGCAGTTCTACAGGGGTTTCAGGGGCCAACGTCCTGACTTTC.